This T cell receptor (beta chain) was profiled in a study of blood T cell repertoires in COVID-19. About the research overall: Italy, Spain and the United States were the sources of the convalescent and acute COVID-19 samples.

Here immunoSEQ multiplex PCR was the method, and the copy in TCRdb shows in-frame clones only, minus some. The table has around 95,000 clones, 80% to 95% seen once. The receptor comes from a man aged 50 to 59 with active COVID-19. The sample was peripheral blood.

The chain's CDR3 is CASSYGGRHNYGYTF. The CDR3 DNA reads as TGTGCCAGCAGTTACGGTGGCAGGCATAACTATGGCTACACCTTC. The chain recombines TRBV6-6 with TRBJ1-2; D is undetermined. V was clipped by 2 bases and J by 1 base, with 11 bases between them. The CDR3 totals 15 residues. Germline CDR1 is MNHNY and CDR2 is SVGAGI (reference sequence).